One and the same sample provided the 13 T cell receptor beta chains below, sequenced in a study of human T cells and chemical hapten exposure. TCRdb called the RACE reads again in MiXCR, with one record for every CDR3 protein. Found here are roughly 190,000 distinct CDR3 sequences, approximately 20% of them singletons; the top ten hold about 6.7%. This sample's time point: patch test 1, 2 weeks after DPC sensitization. Treatment meaning: therapeutic diphenylcyclopropenone sensitization with weekly scalp DPC. This sample comprised whole blood, obtained in connection with sensitization to the hapten diphenylcyclopropenone (DPC). These receptors originate from a woman aged 45 to 65 with alopecia areata. Some clones in this sample may be carry-over from other donors' samples.

The V gene is TRBV5-1, the J gene TRBJ2-7, with 10 nucleotides matching TRBD2. Germline V CDR1 and CDR2: SGHRS, YFSETQ. V shed 0 bases and J 5 bases; nucleotides not matched to a gene: 11. The CDR3 length is 17 residues. The CDR3 DNA reads TGCGCCAGCAGCTTGGGGTCTAGCGGGAGTGGAAGCAACGAGCAGTACTTC. This gives the protein CASSLGSSGSGSNEQYF.

This clonotype was picked up a small number of times. J is TRBJ2-7 and V is TRBV25-1; the match to TRBD1 covers 9 bases. Germline CDR1 MGHDK, CDR2 SYGVNS. The CDR3 is made up of 18 amino acids. Unmatched junction bases numbered 17, after V lost 5 bases and J lost 3 bases. The CDR3, as DNA: TGTGCCAGCAGTCCCTCCTTAGCAGACAGGGGGGTTGGCTACGAGCAGTACTTC. Translating it yields CASSPSLADRGVGYEQYF.

This clonotype was found a few times. The chain joins TRBV3-1 to TRBJ1-2, with D possibly matching TRBD1 (6 bases). The V end lost 3 bases, the J end lost 4 bases, and 15 bases lay between the germline ends. The CDR3 has 15 amino acids. From germline, CDR1 is LGHDT and CDR2 YNNKEL (reference sequence). CDR3 nucleotide sequence: TGTGCCAGCAGCCAGCAAGGGGGATCTAGCTATGGCTACACCTTC. Translation: CASSQQGGSSYGYTF.

This clonotype was seen more than once but under ten times. V usage is TRBV5-1 and J usage is TRBJ2-7; TRBD1 matches 8 bases. V was pared by 4 bases and J by 2 bases, with 2 bases of the junction left unmatched. In germline, CDR1 is SGHRS, CDR2 YFSETQ. This CDR3 has 13 residues. Written as DNA, the CDR3 is TGCGCCAGCAGCAAGGACAGGGCCTACGAGCAGTACTTC. Protein sequence: CASSKDRAYEQYF.

This clonotype was detected only a few times. This rearrangement joins TRBV5-1 to TRBJ2-7; TRBD2 aligns across 8 bases. The germline gives CDR1 SGHRS, CDR2 YFSETQ. With 2 bases clipped from V and 4 bases from J, the junction kept 14 bases outside the gene matches. The CDR3 spans 17 residues. The CDR3 sequence: CASSFIPSGGEAYEQYF. DNA of the CDR3: TGCGCCAGCAGCTTTATCCCCTCCGGGGGGGAGGCTTACGAGCAGTACTTC.

Here the CDR3 DNA reads TGCAGTGCTAGACAGCTTTACGAGCAGTACTTC. The encoded protein is CSARQLYEQYF. This rearrangement joins TRBV20-1 to TRBJ2-7; D call uncertain. V lost 2 bases and J 4 bases, leaving 6 bases between the germline ends. Germline lookup yields CDR1 DFQATT and CDR2 SNEGSKA (reference sequence). This CDR3 has 11 residues.

The V and J genes are TRBV20-1 and TRBJ2-1; D ambiguous. The CDR3 is 15 amino acids. The germline CDR1 and CDR2 sequences are DFQATT and SNEGSKA (reference sequence). Trimming stripped 4 bases from V and 4 bases from J, with 17 bases between. The CDR3: CSAISALDVYNEQFF. Here the CDR3 DNA reads TGCAGTGCTATCTCCGCTCTGGACGTATACAATGAGCAGTTCTTC.

This chain connects TRBV29-1 to TRBJ2-5; D is possibly TRBD1 (7 bases). The CDR3 has 15 residues. Trimming removed 8 bases from V and 1 base from J, with 20 bases in between. CDR1 and CDR2 from the germline V gene are SQVTM and ANQGSEA. The CDR3 spells CSLIPGDSSQETQYF. In DNA, the CDR3 is TGCAGCCTAATCCCGGGGGACAGTTCCCAAGAGACCCAGTACTTC.

This rearrangement joins TRBV29-1 to TRBJ1-1; D call uncertain. The germline CDR1 and CDR2 sequences are SQVTM and ANQGSEA. V was clipped by 7 bases and J by 1 base, with 10 bases between them. This CDR3 has 12 amino acids. DNA of the CDR3: TGCAGCGGGGAAAAGCGGAACACTGAAGCTTTCTTT. Residues: CSGEKRNTEAFF. Full variable domain (rest looked up from reference TRBV29-1 and TRBJ1-1): SAVISQKPSRDICQRGTSLTIQCQVDSQVTMMFWYRQQPGQSLTLIATANQGSEATYESGFVIDKFPISRPNLTFSTLTVSNMSPEDSSIYLCSGEKRNTEAFFGQGTRLTVV.

This clonotype came up a few times. The V call is TRBV6-5, the J call TRBJ2-7, with D possibly TRBD1 on 6 matching bases. This CDR3 is 16 amino acids long. Per the germline V gene, CDR1 is MNHEY and CDR2 is SVGAGI. The V end lost 2 bases, the J end lost 0 bases, and 14 bases lay between the germline ends. The CDR3 region is CASSYEKGQSSYEQYF. CDR3 nucleotide sequence: TGTGCCAGCAGTTACGAGAAGGGACAAAGCTCCTACGAGCAGTACTTC.

The chain employs TRBV29-1 and TRBJ2-7; possible D gene TRBD2, 5 bases. Germline V gene lookup returns CDR1 SQVTM and CDR2 ANQGSEA. V was shortened by 5 bases and J by 0 bases, with 8 bases between the two germline ends. CDR3 length equals 12 residues. As DNA, the CDR3 is TGCAGCGTTCTTGCGGGCTCCTACGAGCAGTACTTC. It encodes CSVLAGSYEQYF.

This sequence joins TRBV20-1 and TRBJ2-3, with TRBD2 matching 12 bases. This CDR3 comprises 15 residues. Germline assignment: CDR1 DFQATT and CDR2 SNEGSKA (reference sequence). Germline trimming cut 6 bases from V and 1 base from J; bases unmatched to any gene: 5. The CDR3 region has the DNA TGCAGTGCGCACCGACTAGCGGGAGGCACAGATACGCAGTATTTT. As protein: CSAHRLAGGTDTQYF.

This clonotype was found a few times. The chain joins TRBV6-6 to TRBJ2-2, with 8 bases fitting TRBD2. This CDR3 region has 15 residues. CDR1 and CDR2 from the germline V gene are MNHNY and SVGAGI (reference sequence). J lost 4 bases, V lost 5 bases, and 6 bases had no gene match. DNA for the CDR3: TGTGCCAGCAGTGCCGCGGGGGGTAGCACCGGGGAGCTGTTTTTT. This gives the protein CASSAAGGSTGELFF.